The next 10 T cell receptor beta chains were all read from a single sample in a study of T cell repertoires in cytomegalovirus infection. TCRdb fed the reads into MiXCR, producing one record per CDR3 protein. The sample yields roughly 730,000 distinct CDR3 sequences, around 31% seen once. Their specific antigens are unknown. Sample: cultured PBMCs, taken from culture after CMV antigen stimulation. These receptors were collected from a human donor in good health (CMV status not recorded). Some clones in this sample may be carry-over from other donors' samples.

The rearrangement uses TRBV4-1 and TRBJ1-3; D remains ambiguous. The germline CDR1 and CDR2 sequences are MGHRA and YSYEKL. This CDR3 is built from 17 residues. Trimming cost V 3 bases and J 4 bases, with 19 bases left between them. The CDR3 DNA sequence: TGCGCCAGCAGCCACACTCGGGCCCGAGCGAGAGGAAACACCATATATTTT. This gives the protein CASSHTRARARGNTIYF.

The chain is built from TRBV28 and TRBJ2-7, with 8 nucleotides matching TRBD1. J was trimmed by 0 bases and V by 6 bases; bases with no gene match: 19. There are 19 residues in the CDR3. CDR1 is MDHEN, CDR2 SYDVKM, per germline. As DNA, the CDR3 is TGTGCCAGCAGCCCCTCCTCACTCGGACAGGGACGAAGCTCCTACGAGCAGTACTTC. It codes for CASSPSSLGQGRSSYEQYF.

The chain links TRBV6-2 or TRBV6-3 to TRBJ2-2; D is possibly TRBD1 or TRBD2 (5 bases each). The V gene lost 8 bases and the J gene lost 6 bases, with 10 bases spanning the gap. This CDR3 is built from 12 residues. Germline CDR1 reads MNHEY; CDR2 reads SVGEGT. CDR3 nucleotides: TGTGCCAGCCAGGGAGACTCCGGGGAGCTGTTTTTT. Residues: CASQGDSGELFF.

About this clonotype: The junction departs from germline at one end; a sequencing error may be responsible. V and J are TRBV7-2 and TRBJ1-4; 7 nucleotides match TRBD1. The CDR3 contains 14 residues. Germline V CDR1 and CDR2: SGHTA, FQGNSA. CDR3 residues: CASSLQTGVEKLIF. Written as DNA, the CDR3 is TGTGCCAGCAGCTTGCAAACAGGGGTTGAAAAACTGATTTTT.

This clonotype came up a few times. The chain links TRBV11-2 to TRBJ2-7; 8 bases agree with TRBD2. CDR1 is SGHAT, CDR2 FQNNGV, per germline. There are 15 residues in the CDR3. Unmatched junction bases numbered 8, after V lost 1 base and J lost 6 bases. CDR3 protein: CASSLVSGVFPEQYF. The DNA for the CDR3 is TGTGCCAGCAGCTTAGTTAGCGGGGTCTTTCCCGAGCAGTACTTC.

There are a few counts of this clonotype. The chain recombines TRBV6-5 with TRBJ2-5, with 7 bases lining up with TRBD2. The junction had 15 bases not matched to a gene; V was cut back by 10 bases and J by 7 bases. This CDR3 contains 14 residues. Germline CDR1 MNHEY, CDR2 SVGAGI. CDR3 residues: CATMGGAGVGTQYF. The CDR3 DNA follows: TGTGCCACCATGGGTGGGGCGGGGGTTGGGACCCAGTACTTC.

The J gene is TRBJ2-5, the V gene TRBV5-1; D not resolved. The CDR3 loop spans 16 amino acids. Germline CDR1 and CDR2: SGHRS and YFSETQ. V was trimmed by 2 bases and J by 2 bases, leaving 16 bases between them. CDR3 nucleotide sequence: TGCGCCAGCAGCTTCGGCTCACGGATGGGGCAAGAGACCCAGTACTTC. Encoded protein: CASSFGSRMGQETQYF.

The chain couples TRBV6-6 to TRBJ2-3; tentative D call: TRBD1 (5 bases). Trimming removed 2 bases from V and 2 bases from J, with 17 bases in between. This CDR3 region has 17 residues. The germline V gene encodes CDR1 MNHNY and CDR2 SVGAGI (reference sequence). CDR3 sequence reads: CASSYRVSRQLTDTQYF. The CDR3 nucleotides read TGTGCCAGCAGTTACCGGGTATCTAGACAGCTCACAGATACGCAGTATTTT.

This chain uses TRBV10-3 with TRBJ1-1; D is uncertain. Germline CDR1 reads ENHRY; CDR2 reads SYGVKD. V was pared by 4 bases and J by 1 base, with 7 bases between. This CDR3 comprises 13 residues. CDR3 protein: CAISGSENTEAFF. The CDR3 coding sequence is TGTGCCATCAGTGGGAGTGAGAACACTGAAGCTTTCTTT.

The rearrangement links TRBV19 to TRBJ2-3, with D unclear. Germline V gene data show CDR1 as LNHDA and CDR2 as SQIVND (reference sequence). V was cut by 3 bases and J by 0 bases, with 13 bases left in between. This CDR3 spans 16 amino acids. CDR3: CASSISDTASTDTQYF. The CDR3 bases are TGTGCCAGTAGTATCAGCGACACAGCTAGCACAGATACGCAGTATTTT.